This T cell receptor (beta chain) appears in the sequencing data of a study of cytomegalovirus exposure and HLA in healthy donors (TCRdb year 2017). With regard to the full study: An earlier analysis of under 600 of the donors reported approximately 290 Gb of sequence data and some 100 million unique TCR beta sequences from about 179 million T cells. Roughly 300 gigabases of sequencing data and approximately 80 million unique TCR sequences were included in an early release covering around 600 HLA-typed donors. Among the roughly 390 genotyped donors, around 81% belonged to the genetic ancestry cluster associated with self-reported Caucasian donors. The study was designed to test whether signatures of past pathogen exposure could be identified by cataloging public T cell receptors. The T cell repertoires of some 700 subjects were profiled by immunosequencing and related to cytomegalovirus serostatus. Along with the roughly 710-subject first cohort, a separate validation cohort of over a hundred different subjects was used. The study combined high-throughput TCR immunosequencing, statistical association of individual TCRs with disease status, and machine learning to predict cytomegalovirus infection status. A later analysis re-examined previously published TCR beta repertoires from 600 to 700 donors and added high-resolution HLA genotyping to investigate patterns of TCR occurrence. Rather than drawing on any new phenotypic data, the later analysis identified candidate immune exposures from TCR beta sequences and the way those sequences occurred across donors. To decide whether each TCR beta V gene segment behaved as functional or pseudogenic, an earlier analysis of some 600 of the donors relied on high-throughput TCR beta sequencing. Alongside the repertoire data, information on donor age, sex, ethnicity and CMV serostatus was compiled. Genome-wide SNP genotypes for about three fifths of the roughly 700 donors were used in a later genetic analysis, which treated that subset as a discovery cohort. Every discovery cohort repertoire had been produced on one sequencing platform. HLA typing covered class I and class II loci at four-digit resolution. The number of typed donors differed by locus: 629-630 for A, B, C, DRB1 and DQB1; approximately 520 for DQA1; approximately 610 for DPA1; and roughly 470 for DPB1. Because of strong linkage in the cohort, 5 or 6 DR-DQ haplotypes were treated as single units for association and clustering. Among some 410 genotyped donors of the cohort, an average of roughly 230,000 unique TCR beta nucleotide sequences was sequenced per donor, of which 15% to 20% were non-productive. Overall results and qualifications from the work: Because HLA typing was unavailable for some donors at each locus, only the typed subset was used in association tests. Only TCR beta chains were sequenced in this cohort, and the absence of alpha or paired-chain data limited detectable features. In a later analysis, HLA-associated TCR beta chains were found to be more clonally expanded and to have lower generation probabilities than equally common non-associated chains. The presence/absence analyses assumed that sequencing depth was roughly uniform across donors, and that assumption may not be true. According to a later genetic analysis, donors in an Asian-associated ancestry cluster had fewer N-insertions in productive TCRs than the approximately 650-donor mean. According to a later analysis, TCR association rates differed among HLA loci, with DRB1 alleles showing the most associated TCRs and HLA-C alleles showing the fewest. Linkage disequilibrium might explain the correlated functional status among segregating V segments, but an unknown experimental factor could not be excluded. The study listed 164 TCR beta chains as associated with cytomegalovirus. Immune exposure information for the cohort was limited to CMV serostatus. Broadly in line with IMGT annotations, most TCR beta V segments showed up in productive rearrangements about 87% or about 30% of the time in an earlier analysis of several hundred of the donors. Because counts were too low, approximately 18 rarely observed V segments, including chromosome 9 orphons, were excluded from the earlier analysis of 587 of the donors. A few of the identified cytomegalovirus-associated TCR beta chains were confirmed in vitro to be specific for cytomegalovirus antigens. Several of the top co-occurrence clusters appeared to be linked to parvovirus B19, influenza, CMV and Epstein-Barr virus, according to a later analysis. According to the authors, the approach could potentially be generalized to other disease states and immunological phenotypes. The classifier was reported to diagnose cytomegalovirus status with high specificity and sensitivity in both the original and validation cohorts. A further reported finding was that TCR beta sequences accurately predicted the HLA-A and HLA-B alleles for most subjects in the first cohort. While some public TCRs were present in many individuals, most TCR sequences turned up only very rarely across donors. The 87-base-pair reads could not distinguish some IMGT-functional V segments, including TRBV6-2 and TRBV6-3, so those segments were excluded. In a later genetic analysis, a missense DCLRE1C variant was associated with V-gene and J-gene trimming of TCR beta chains, and the association was replicated in an independent cohort. According to a later analysis, most CMV-associated TCR beta chains appeared to be HLA-restricted, and the HLA associations seemed to be driven largely by CMV exposure. Assigning TCR associations to individual alleles was difficult when HLA alleles, especially DR and DQ, strongly co-occurred. In a later analysis, around 17,000 TCR beta sequences were associated with specific HLA alleles at a false discovery rate of 0.05. A cluster of highly shared sequence variants was judged likely to be a technical artifact of the sequencing pipeline.

Library construction relied on the immunoSEQ multiplex PCR assay. For the multiplex PCR, a mixture combining 60 forward primers for TCR Vbeta segments and 13 reverse primers for TCR Jbeta segments was used. A multiplex PCR assay on genomic DNA amplified the CDR3 region of rearranged TCR beta genes. Amplified TCR beta libraries were sequenced as 87-base-pair reads on the Illumina HiSeq System. In the original analysis: Across the roughly 640 repertoires, a later analysis counted 75 million to 90 million unique TCR beta chains, around 10 million of which were shared by at least two donors. A nearest-neighbor algorithm error-corrected the raw reads and collapsed the reads into unique sequences, merging closely related sequences to remove PCR and sequencing errors. V, D and J gene segments were assigned by aligning CDR3 sequences to IMGT reference sequences. For a sequence to be retained, at least a six-nucleotide match to both a V gene segment and a J gene segment was required. A rearrangement was called productive if the CDR3 had no stop codons and remained in frame with V and J, and every other rearrangement was called non-productive. CDR3 was defined according to IMGT convention as the region running from the second conserved V-encoded cysteine to the conserved J-encoded phenylalanine. In an earlier analysis of just under 600 of the donors, sequences lacking an unambiguous match to a single V gene segment were excluded. An earlier analysis of several hundred of the donors classified V segments as functional when productive rearrangements were above 56.7% and as segregating when the standard deviation between donors was above 5%. A statistical classification framework was built to diagnose cytomegalovirus status from the catalog of TCR beta chain sequences. V and J gene assignment, in a later analysis, came from comparing TCR nucleotide sequences with IMGT/GENE-DB human TR gene sequences. A later analysis assigned CDR3 sequences and most-parsimonious VDJ recombination scenarios with the TCRdist pipeline. In a later analysis, each TCR beta chain was defined by its CDR3 amino acid sequence together with its V-gene family, and reads without a unique V-gene family were excluded. As a way to deal with suspected cross-contamination and a sequencing artifact, a later analysis dropped 640 or so nucleotide sequences that were highly shared and had low generation probability. A later analysis calculated a clonal expansion index for each public chain from normalized within-repertoire ranks of inferred template counts. Generation probabilities in a later analysis came from a VDJ recombination model fitted to out-of-frame rearrangements, and those results were checked against IGoR. In a later analysis, hypergeometric tests were used to score TCR-TCR, TCR-HLA and TCR-CMV co-occurrence, with a repertoire-size bias correction applied to TCR pairs. To estimate false discovery rates, a later analysis permuted the HLA or CMV assignments 20 times. A later analysis grouped co-occurring TCRs with DBSCAN, adding TCRdist sequence similarity when clustering within HLA-allele-positive subsets. Co-occurrence clustering excluded repertoires with fewer than 30,000 or more than 120,000 public chains, plus five with anomalous nucleotide sharing. TCRdb limited this immuneACCESS table to in-frame rearrangements with V and J called. A share of clones is missing; checked studies link under half to unresolved V genes, and the rest is unexplained. V and J calls and clone size are copied from that table; D and trimming were computed from the DNA. The sample table shows 90,000 to 120,000 clones, and around 80% are seen once. Of the sample, 11% to 15% is held by the ten largest clones.

In the case of this clone: Its antigen is not yet known. The sample holds no much larger clone one base away, and base qualities are not on file.

The cohort comprised 666 healthy bone marrow donors. At the time of sampling, all cohort members were nominally healthy, though unrecorded immune exposures were likely present. The donor tested CMV seropositive and was one of the 289 seropositive cohort members. Every donor gave a peripheral blood sample, and the peripheral blood mononuclear cells from that sample were used for TCR beta sequencing. Genomic DNA extraction from the blood cell samples was performed with the Qiagen DNeasy Blood Extraction Kit. Between the V and J ends, shortened by 1 base and 4 bases respectively, the junction contains 10 bases. The germline V gene (reference sequence) sets CDR1 to GTSNPN and CDR2 to SVGIG. From the cysteine through the phenylalanine, the CDR3 covers 13 amino acids. Left in the record is the CDR3 DNA by itself, 39 bases read in frame from the first base.

The receptor's source is a male donor in good health and CMV-seropositive. The chain links TRBV30 with TRBJ1-1, with an unclear D gene assignment. The sample comprised PBMCs. The CDR3 corresponds to CAWSAPIITEAFF. The base sequence is TGTGCCTGGAGTGCTCCTATAATCACTGAAGCTTTCTTT.